These 11 T cell receptor beta chains originate from one sample sequenced in a study of blood T cell repertoires in COVID-19. Generated by immunoSEQ multiplex PCR, the TCRdb table keeps only in-frame clones and is missing some. The data show around 81,000 clones, approximately 86% seen once. Source material: peripheral blood. These receptors came from a woman of 80 years or more with acute or convalescent COVID-19.

The V call is TRBV10-3, the J call TRBJ1-5; D is uncertain. Trimming pared 2 bases from V and 0 bases from J, leaving 11 bases between. The CDR3 sequence is 16 residues long. The germline gives CDR1 ENHRY, CDR2 SYGVKD. The CDR3 nucleotides are TGTGCCATCAGTGAGGAAGAAAACTTTAGCAATCAGCCCCAGCATTTT. Translated, it gives CAISEEENFSNQPQHF.

This clone was counted only a few times. V and J are TRBV4-2 and TRBJ1-5, with a tentative D call TRBD1 (6 bases). Looked up from germline, CDR1 is LGHNA and CDR2 is YNFKEQ. V was clipped by 1 base and J by 7 bases, with 26 bases between them. This CDR3 is 19 amino acids long. DNA for the CDR3: TGTGCCAGCAGCCAAGGTTTTAGAGGACAGAGAAGGGCGAGACAGCCCCAGCATTTT. Residues: CASSQGFRGQRRARQPQHF.

This sequence joins TRBV5-5 and TRBJ2-7; no firm D call. The CDR3 consists of 14 residues. Trimming left V 4 bases short and J 4 bases short, with 15 bases between. The germline V gene has CDR1 SGHKS and CDR2 YYEKEE (reference sequence). The CDR3 loop is CASSTDQNRYEQYF. The CDR3 nucleotides are TGTGCCAGCAGCACGGATCAGAACAGATACGAGCAGTACTTC.

The chain has TRBV30 and TRBJ2-1, with D possibly TRBD1 on 5 matching bases. The CDR3 sequence is 13 residues long. V was trimmed by 2 bases and J by 6 bases, leaving 11 bases between them. Looked up from germline, CDR1 is GTSNPN and CDR2 is SVGIG (reference sequence). This chain's CDR3 is CAWSSARGNEQFF. The CDR3 DNA reads TGTGCCTGGAGTTCGGCTAGGGGCAATGAGCAGTTCTTC.

The chain is built from TRBV7-3 and TRBJ2-1; TRBD2 matches at 14 bases. J was trimmed by 7 bases and V by 4 bases; bases with no gene match: 9. Germline assignment: CDR1 SGHTA and CDR2 FQGTGA. This CDR3 is built from 17 residues. CDR3: CASSSNPGLAGVNEQFF. The CDR3 DNA sequence: TGTGCCAGCAGCTCGAACCCGGGACTAGCGGGAGTAAATGAGCAGTTCTTC.

In its sample, this clone was seen a few times. V usage is TRBV5-1 and J usage is TRBJ2-1; 7 positions match TRBD2. The CDR3 runs to 13 residues. Germline loops: CDR1 SGHRS, CDR2 YFSETQ. J was trimmed by 8 bases and V by 5 bases; bases with no gene match: 7. In DNA form, the CDR3 reads TGCGCCAGCAGACGCGGGAGTTTTGATGAGCAGTTCTTC. Encoded protein: CASRRGSFDEQFF.

In nucleotides, the CDR3 is TGTGCCAGCAGTGAATTCTTACACGGCGATCGGGATGAGCAGTTCTTC. Residues: CASSEFLHGDRDEQFF. The genes are TRBV25-1 and TRBJ2-1, with unresolved D. Germline CDR1 MGHDK, CDR2 SYGVNS. The V and J ends lost 1 base and 8 bases respectively, with 18 bases between them. This CDR3 region has 16 residues.

The CDR3 coding sequence is TGTGCCAGCAGTCCGCATCCTAGCAGATTACAAGAGACCCAGTACTTC. It encodes CASSPHPSRLQETQYF. V is TRBV6-6 and J is TRBJ2-5; maybe TRBD2 (5 bases). Trimming removed 5 bases at V and 2 bases at J, with 18 bases between. The CDR3 has 16 amino acids. The V gene's germline CDR1 is MNHNY and CDR2 SVGAGI (reference sequence).

The chain has TRBV6-5 and TRBJ2-6; D is uncertain. Trimming removed 6 bases at V and 4 bases at J, with 7 bases between. This CDR3 has 13 residues. Germline V gene sequence: CDR1 MNHEY, CDR2 SVGAGI. The CDR3, as DNA: TGTGCCAGCAGCCGTTCCGGGGCCAACGTCCTGACTTTC. Its translation: CASSRSGANVLTF.

V usage is TRBV9 and J usage is TRBJ2-3; TRBD2 aligns across 7 bases. Germline values: CDR1 SGDLS, CDR2 YYNGEE. The length of the CDR3 is 15 residues. Trimming cost V 1 base and J 1 base; bases outside gene matches: 3. CDR3 sequence: CASSVTAGGTDTQYF. The CDR3 coding sequence is TGTGCCAGCAGCGTAACCGCGGGAGGCACAGATACGCAGTATTTT.

The rearrangement links TRBV19 to TRBJ1-2, with 8 positions matching TRBD1. CDR3 size: 14 residues. Trimming took 3 bases from V and 4 from J; bases not matched to a gene: 4. The V gene's germline CDR1 is LNHDA and CDR2 SQIVND (reference sequence). The CDR3, as DNA: TGTGCCAGTAGTATGGGACAGGCTTCCTATGGCTACACCTTC. It yields the protein CASSMGQASYGYTF.